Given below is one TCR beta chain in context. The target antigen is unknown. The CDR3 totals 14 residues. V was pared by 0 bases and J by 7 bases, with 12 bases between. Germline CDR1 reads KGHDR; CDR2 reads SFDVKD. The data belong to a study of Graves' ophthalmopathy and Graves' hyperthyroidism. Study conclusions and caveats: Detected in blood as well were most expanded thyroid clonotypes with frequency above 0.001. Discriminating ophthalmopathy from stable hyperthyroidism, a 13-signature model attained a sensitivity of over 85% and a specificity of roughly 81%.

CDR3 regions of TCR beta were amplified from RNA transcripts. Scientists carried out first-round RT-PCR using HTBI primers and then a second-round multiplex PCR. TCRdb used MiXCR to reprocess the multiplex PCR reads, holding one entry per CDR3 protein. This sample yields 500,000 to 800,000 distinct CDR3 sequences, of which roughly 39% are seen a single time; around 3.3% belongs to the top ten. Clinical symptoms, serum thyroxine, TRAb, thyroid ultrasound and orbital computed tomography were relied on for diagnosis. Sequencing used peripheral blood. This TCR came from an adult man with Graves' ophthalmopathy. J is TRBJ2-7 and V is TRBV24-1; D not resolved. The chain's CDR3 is CATSDLSDTGEQYF. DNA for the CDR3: TGTGCCACCAGTGATTTGAGCGACACCGGGGAGCAGTACTTC.